This TCR beta chain originates from a study of blood T cell repertoires in COVID-19. Study background: Researchers got acute and convalescent COVID-19 samples from the United States, Italy and Spain. Nucleic acid was either cDNA or gDNA, and it came from T cells, B-cell-depleted T cells, or PBMCs.

Original data processing: Researchers report that nucleated cell counts were estimated from reference gene primer amplification. The repertoire was sequenced with immunoSEQ multiplex PCR; TCRdb's copy has only in-frame clones and lacks some. The V and J calls and the clone size are those of that table, but D and trimming were determined from the DNA. This table holds some 200,000 clones, around 86% found once. This CDR3 spans 14 amino acids. V was trimmed by 2 bases and J by 0 bases, leaving 8 bases between them. The germline V gene encodes CDR1 SGDLS and CDR2 YYNGEE. The TCR sequence derives from a man older than 75 with acute or convalescent COVID-19. Sequenced input: peripheral blood. This chain uses TRBV9 with TRBJ1-2; a weak D match, TRBD1 (6 bases). CDR3 sequence reads: CASSVQGSNYGYTF. As DNA, the CDR3 is TGTGCCAGCAGCGTCCAGGGGTCTAACTATGGCTACACCTTC.